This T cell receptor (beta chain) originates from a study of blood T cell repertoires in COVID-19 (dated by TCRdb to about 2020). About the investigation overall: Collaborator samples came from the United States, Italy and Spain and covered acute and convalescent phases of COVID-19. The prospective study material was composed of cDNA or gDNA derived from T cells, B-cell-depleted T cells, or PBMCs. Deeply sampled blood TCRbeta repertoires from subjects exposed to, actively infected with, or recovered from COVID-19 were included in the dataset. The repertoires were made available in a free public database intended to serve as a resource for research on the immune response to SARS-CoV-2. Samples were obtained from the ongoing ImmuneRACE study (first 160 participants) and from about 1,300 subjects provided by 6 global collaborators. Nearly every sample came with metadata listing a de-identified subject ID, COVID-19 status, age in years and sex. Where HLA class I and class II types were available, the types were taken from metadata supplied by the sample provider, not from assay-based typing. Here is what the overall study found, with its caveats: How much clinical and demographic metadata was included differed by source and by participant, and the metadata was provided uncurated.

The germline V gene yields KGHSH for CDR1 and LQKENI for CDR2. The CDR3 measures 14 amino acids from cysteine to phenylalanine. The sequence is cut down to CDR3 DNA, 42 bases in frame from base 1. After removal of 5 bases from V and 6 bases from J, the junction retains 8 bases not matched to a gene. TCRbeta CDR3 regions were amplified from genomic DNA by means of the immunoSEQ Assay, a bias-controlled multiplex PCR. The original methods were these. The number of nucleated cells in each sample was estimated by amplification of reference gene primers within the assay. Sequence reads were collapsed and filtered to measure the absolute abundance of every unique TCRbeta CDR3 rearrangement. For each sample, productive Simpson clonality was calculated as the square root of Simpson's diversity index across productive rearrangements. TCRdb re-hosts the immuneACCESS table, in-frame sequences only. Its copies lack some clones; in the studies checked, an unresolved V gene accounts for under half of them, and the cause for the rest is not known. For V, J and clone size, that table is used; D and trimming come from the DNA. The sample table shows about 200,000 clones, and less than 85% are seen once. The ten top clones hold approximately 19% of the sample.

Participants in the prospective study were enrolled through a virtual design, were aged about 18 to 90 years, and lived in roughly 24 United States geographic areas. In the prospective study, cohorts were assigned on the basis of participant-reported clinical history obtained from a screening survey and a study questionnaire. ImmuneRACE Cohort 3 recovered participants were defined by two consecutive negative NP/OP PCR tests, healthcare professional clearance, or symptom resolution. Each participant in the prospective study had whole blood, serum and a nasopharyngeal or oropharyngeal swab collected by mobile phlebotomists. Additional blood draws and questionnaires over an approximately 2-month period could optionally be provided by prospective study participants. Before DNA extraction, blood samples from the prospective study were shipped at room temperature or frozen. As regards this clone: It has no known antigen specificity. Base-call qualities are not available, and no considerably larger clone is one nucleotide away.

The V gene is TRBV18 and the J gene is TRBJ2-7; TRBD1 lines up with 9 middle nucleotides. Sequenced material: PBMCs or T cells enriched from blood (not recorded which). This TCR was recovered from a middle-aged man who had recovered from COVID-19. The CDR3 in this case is CASSDGTGFSEQYF. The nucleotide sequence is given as TGTGCCAGCTCAGACGGGACAGGGTTTTCCGAGCAGTACTTC.